This T cell receptor beta chain came from a study of T cell responses to AZD1222 COVID-19 vaccine. Study-wide findings and caveats: Elevations in Spike-specific TCR breadth and depth followed administration of two AZD1222 doses.

With regard to this clone: What it binds is not known.

Here immunoSEQ multiplex PCR was the method, and the copy in TCRdb shows in-frame clones only, minus some. Among around 190,000 clones listed, 94% were seen once. V was pared by 3 bases and J by 10 bases, with 11 bases between. This CDR3 is built from 12 residues. The germline V gene encodes CDR1 SGDLS and CDR2 YYNGEE. Specimen: peripheral blood, collected 28 days after the second AZD1222 dose. The chain links TRBV9 to TRBJ2-1; TRBD2 might be the D (5 bases). This TCR came from an adult who received the AZD1222 COVID-19 vaccine. CDR3 residues: CASSEGVTEQFF. CDR3 coding DNA: TGTGCCAGCAGCGAGGGAGTAACCGAGCAGTTCTTC.